This entry lists 29 T cell receptor beta chains sequenced from one sample in a study of blood T cell repertoires in COVID-19. The repertoire was sequenced with immunoSEQ multiplex PCR; TCRdb's copy has only in-frame clones and lacks some. Here the sample spans about 160,000 clones, approximately 90% being singletons. Sequencing was performed on PBMCs or T cells enriched from blood (not recorded which). The receptors originated from a woman between 35 and 50 years old who had been exposed to COVID-19.

This sequence joins TRBV29-1 and TRBJ2-1; perhaps TRBD2 as D (5 bases). Trimming took off 4 bases at V and 3 bases at J, with 10 bases between the two ends. Germline lookup yields CDR1 SQVTM and CDR2 ANQGSEA. This CDR3 contains 13 residues. The CDR3 DNA sequence: TGCAGCGTTGGGTCGGGATTCTACAATGAGCAGTTCTTC. It is translated as CSVGSGFYNEQFF.

This chain connects TRBV12-5 to TRBJ1-4; maybe TRBD1 (6 bases). Trimming stripped 0 bases from V and 5 bases from J, with 13 bases between. The CDR3 extends over 16 amino acids. The V gene's germline CDR1 is LGHNT and CDR2 FRNRAP. This CDR3 is CASGLVGQRHNEKLFF. The CDR3 DNA is TGTGCTAGTGGTTTGGTAGGACAGAGGCACAATGAAAAACTGTTTTTT.

As DNA, the CDR3 is TGTGCCAGTGACAACTCTGGAAACACCATATATTTT. This translates into CASDNSGNTIYF. The chain recombines TRBV12-3 or TRBV12-4 with TRBJ1-3; no clear D gene. This CDR3 is built from 12 residues. With 9 bases removed from V and 0 bases from J, the gap between germline ends came to 6 bases.

The genes are TRBV29-1 and TRBJ2-1; no firm D call. V dropped 8 bases and J dropped 2 bases, with 10 bases sitting between them. From germline, CDR1 is SQVTM and CDR2 ANQGSEA. This CDR3 spans 12 amino acids. The CDR3, as DNA: TGCAGCTTCCAGACACCCTACAATGAGCAGTTCTTC. It translates to CSFQTPYNEQFF.

The V call is TRBV13, the J call TRBJ2-7; TRBD2 agrees at 10 bases. The CDR3 sequence is 14 residues long. V was pared by 4 bases and J by 0 bases, with 0 bases of the junction left unmatched. Germline V gene lookup returns CDR1 PRHDT and CDR2 FYEKMQ (reference sequence). The CDR3 DNA follows: TGTGCCAGCAGCTCTAGCGGGAGCTCCTACGAGCAGTACTTC. Protein product: CASSSSGSSYEQYF.

The chain joins TRBV2 to TRBJ2-1, with D hard to call. CDR1 and CDR2 from the germline V gene are SNHLY and FYNNEI. The CDR3 has 14 amino acids. The V and J ends lost 5 bases and 0 bases respectively, with 8 bases between them. CDR3 residues: CASSTVLSYNEQFF. The CDR3 DNA reads as TGTGCCAGCAGTACGGTTCTCTCCTACAATGAGCAGTTCTTC.

This chain joins TRBV9 and TRBJ1-1, with D unresolved. In germline, CDR1 is SGDLS, CDR2 YYNGEE. Trimming stripped 3 bases from V and 12 bases from J, with 24 bases between. The CDR3 contains 15 residues. DNA of the CDR3: TGTGCCAGCAGCGGAGAGAACCGGGGTCTTCCGGGCCCTTTCTTT. Its translation is CASSGENRGLPGPFF. Filled out from reference TRBV9 and TRBJ1-1, the complete variable domain reads DSGVTQTPKHLITATGQRVTLRCSPRSGDLSVYWYQQSLDQGLQFLIQYYNGEERAKGNILERFSAQQFPDLHSELNLSSLELGDSALYFCASSGENRGLPGPFFGQGTRLTVV.

The chain uses TRBV28 and TRBJ1-2; TRBD1 matches 7 bases. V lost 5 bases, J lost 4 bases, and 7 bases stayed unmatched. The CDR3 covers 14 residues. Per the germline V gene, CDR1 is MDHEN and CDR2 is SYDVKM. The CDR3 reads CASSSTGDSYGYTF. The CDR3 DNA is TGTGCCAGCAGTAGTACAGGGGACTCCTATGGCTACACCTTC.

This clone was detected once. The gene calls are TRBV19 and TRBJ1-6, with 9 bases lining up with TRBD1. The junction had 6 bases not matched to a gene; V was cut back by 8 bases and J by 7 bases. CDR3 size: 14 residues. CDR1 and CDR2 (germline): LNHDA, SQIVND (reference sequence). CDR3 nucleotides: TGTGCCAGTTTGGGACAGGGATACAATTCACCCCTCCACTTT. Translating it yields CASLGQGYNSPLHF.

The V and J genes are TRBV27 and TRBJ1-1; 12 bases line up with TRBD1. This CDR3 comprises 16 residues. V trimming: 7 bases; J trimming: 6 bases; junction bases outside the gene matches: 12. Germline V CDR1 and CDR2: MNHEY, SMNVEV (reference sequence). DNA for the CDR3: TGTGCCAGCACTCCGGGACAGGGGGCTTGGGGCGCTGAAGCTTTCTTT. It yields the protein CASTPGQGAWGAEAFF.

The gene calls are TRBV29-1 and TRBJ1-2, with D unresolved. Trimming removed 7 bases from V and 0 bases from J, with 12 bases in between. CDR1 is SQVTM, CDR2 ANQGSEA, per germline. This CDR3 has 13 residues. The CDR3: CSAKTETNYGYTF. The CDR3 DNA is TGCAGCGCCAAGACGGAGACTAACTATGGCTACACCTTC.

CDR3 DNA: TGTGCCAGCAGTACCGGCAGGACTACTAGGGGCTACACCTTC. Residues: CASSTGRTTRGYTF. The chain is built from TRBV28 and TRBJ1-2; D is unresolved. Between the trimmed V and J ends, which lost 5 bases and 8 bases, there was a span of 18 bases. Germline values: CDR1 MDHEN, CDR2 SYDVKM. The CDR3 has 14 residues.

The V gene is TRBV11-2, the J gene TRBJ1-3, with D unresolved. Germline values: CDR1 SGHAT, CDR2 FQNNGV. The length of the CDR3 is 12 residues. The V and J ends lost 8 bases and 2 bases respectively, with 7 bases between them. CDR3 in amino acids: CASAAAGNTIYF. CDR3 sequence (DNA): TGTGCCAGCGCGGCGGCTGGAAACACCATATATTTT.

The chain combines TRBV7-9 with TRBJ1-6; 9 bases are a match to TRBD1. CDR3 length equals 15 residues. The ends lost 3 bases at V and 10 bases at J; junction bases unmatched: 7. The germline V gene encodes CDR1 SEHNR and CDR2 FQNEAQ (reference sequence). In DNA form, the CDR3 reads TGTGCCAGCAGCTTTTGGGACAGGGAGGCGTCACCCCTCCACTTT. Protein sequence: CASSFWDREASPLHF.

This clone was counted once. This chain joins TRBV14 and TRBJ2-7, with D unclear. CDR3 size: 14 residues. Trimming took off 4 bases at V and 2 bases at J, with 12 bases between the two ends. Germline V gene lookup returns CDR1 SGHDN and CDR2 FVKESK. CDR3 amino acids: CASSRMSRTYEQYF. DNA for the CDR3: TGTGCCAGCAGCCGAATGAGTCGTACCTACGAGCAGTACTTC.

This rearrangement joins TRBV5-5 to TRBJ2-1, with 7 bases aligning to TRBD2. The V gene end was trimmed by 5 bases and the J gene end by 6 bases; junction bases not matched to a gene: 8. This CDR3 is 14 amino acids long. Germline values: CDR1 SGHKS, CDR2 YYEKEE (reference sequence). This chain's CDR3 is CASRDPGGGNEQFF. The CDR3 DNA reads TGTGCCAGCAGGGACCCTGGGGGGGGCAATGAGCAGTTCTTC.

The chain has TRBV5-1 and TRBJ1-5, with D tentatively TRBD1 (6 bases). The CDR3 is 13 amino acids. Germline lookup yields CDR1 SGHRS and CDR2 YFSETQ. Trimming took 4 bases from V and 7 from J, leaving 12 bases between them. CDR3 in amino acids: CASSIGGEQPQHF. In DNA, the CDR3 is TGCGCCAGCAGCATAGGGGGAGAACAGCCCCAGCATTTT.

This chain connects TRBV11-3 to TRBJ2-5; 13 positions agree with TRBD2. Germline lookup yields CDR1 SGHNT and CDR2 YENEEA. V lost 5 bases, J lost 3 bases, and 12 bases stayed unmatched. The CDR3 consists of 18 residues. CDR3 nucleotides: TGTGCCAGCAGCCCAAGGACTAGCGGGGGTGATGCGGAAGAGACCCAGTACTTC. It is translated as CASSPRTSGGDAEETQYF. Full variable domain (rest looked up from reference TRBV11-3 and TRBJ2-5): EAGVVQSPRYKIIEKKQPVAFWCNPISGHNTLYWYLQNLGQGPELLIRYENEEAVDDSQLPKDRFSAERLKGVDSTLKIQPAELGDSAVYLCASSPRTSGGDAEETQYFGPGTRLLVL.

The rearrangement links TRBV18 to TRBJ1-5; no firm D call. V was cut by 3 bases and J by 0 bases, with 12 bases left in between. Germline V gene data show CDR1 as KGHSH and CDR2 as LQKENI. The CDR3 consists of 16 residues. The CDR3 region is CASSPPTGNSNQPQHF. Written as DNA, the CDR3 is TGTGCCAGCTCACCGCCTACGGGGAATAGCAATCAGCCCCAGCATTTT.

The V call is TRBV20-1, the J call TRBJ1-2, with D unclear. Germline V gene data show CDR1 as DFQATT and CDR2 as SNEGSKA (reference sequence). This CDR3 is 13 amino acids long. Between the trimmed V and J ends, which lost 4 bases and 8 bases, there was a span of 17 bases. CDR3 in amino acids: CSAIEASSRGYTF. As DNA, the CDR3 is TGCAGTGCTATTGAGGCCAGCTCGCGGGGCTACACCTTC.

The rearrangement uses TRBV10-3 and TRBJ2-5; D may be TRBD1 (6 bases). CDR1 and CDR2 from the germline V gene are ENHRY and SYGVKD. Trimming removed 6 bases at V and 2 bases at J, with 13 bases between. The CDR3 is made up of 14 amino acids. Here the CDR3 DNA reads TGTGCCATCAGCCTACAGGGTGGGCAAGAGACCCAGTACTTC. Translation gives CAISLQGGQETQYF.

This clone was seen once. This rearrangement joins TRBV29-1 to TRBJ1-1; a possible D gene is TRBD1 (6 bases). Trimming took off 5 bases at V and 4 bases at J, with 17 bases between the two ends. This CDR3 region has 14 residues. Per germline, CDR1 SQVTM and CDR2 ANQGSEA. The CDR3 coding sequence is TGCAGCGTTCTCGCGGGGGCTGGGAGCACTGAAGCTTTCTTT. It specifies CSVLAGAGSTEAFF. Combining the CDR3 with reference TRBV29-1 and TRBJ1-1 gives the whole variable domain SAVISQKPSRDICQRGTSLTIQCQVDSQVTMMFWYRQQPGQSLTLIATANQGSEATYESGFVIDKFPISRPNLTFSTLTVSNMSPEDSSIYLCSVLAGAGSTEAFFGQGTRLTVV.

The chain combines TRBV28 with TRBJ2-1; 10 bases align to TRBD2. Germline CDR1 is MDHEN and CDR2 is SYDVKM. V lost 5 bases to trimming and J lost 2 bases; unmatched junction nucleotides: 9. This CDR3 comprises 17 residues. CDR3 nucleotides: TGTGCCAGCAGTAGGGGGGTAGCGGGAGGCCCCTACAATGAGCAGTTCTTC. This sequence encodes CASSRGVAGGPYNEQFF. The full variable domain, its missing parts supplied by reference TRBV28 and TRBJ2-1, is DVKVTQSSRYLVKRTGEKVFLECVQDMDHENMFWYRQDPGLGLRLIYFSYDVKMKEKGDIPEGYSVSREKKERFSLILESASTNQTSMYLCASSRGVAGGPYNEQFFGPGTRLTVL.

The chain employs TRBV5-1 and TRBJ2-3, with 8 bases identical to TRBD1. J lost 1 base, V lost 0 bases, and 4 bases had no gene match. The germline CDR1 and CDR2 sequences are SGHRS and YFSETQ. CDR3 length: 16 amino acids. This CDR3 reads CASSLAGGIRTDTQYF. In DNA, the CDR3 is TGCGCCAGCAGCTTGGCAGGGGGCATTCGCACAGATACGCAGTATTTT.

The rearrangement links TRBV10-3 to TRBJ2-1; 11 nucleotides match TRBD2. This CDR3 has 15 residues. Trimming cost V 6 bases and J 6 bases; bases outside gene matches: 7. CDR1 is ENHRY, CDR2 SYGVKD, per germline. CDR3 sequence reads: CAIRPLAGGINEQFF. CDR3 in DNA: TGTGCCATCAGGCCCCTAGCGGGGGGAATCAATGAGCAGTTCTTC.

The genes are TRBV19 and TRBJ1-4; perhaps TRBD1 as D (5 bases). Between the trimmed V and J ends, which lost 3 bases and 0 bases, there was a span of 11 bases. CDR1 is LNHDA and CDR2 is SQIVND in the germline V gene (reference sequence). This CDR3 spans 16 amino acids. CDR3 sequence reads: CASSMAGIATNEKLFF. The CDR3 coding sequence is TGTGCCAGTAGTATGGCAGGGATTGCAACTAATGAAAAACTGTTTTTT.

The chain links TRBV3-1 (or the pseudogene TRBV3-2) to TRBJ1-6, with 7 bases that match TRBD1. Germline V gene lookup returns CDR1 LGHDT and CDR2 YNNKEL (reference sequence). V lost 4 bases, J lost 7 bases, and 7 bases stayed unmatched. The CDR3 extends over 15 amino acids. The CDR3 DNA follows: TGTGCCAGCAGCCCCGGCGACAGGGCCAATTCACCCCTCCACTTT. Translated, it gives CASSPGDRANSPLHF.

The chain is built from TRBV9 and TRBJ2-1; D might be TRBD2 (5 bases). The germline CDR1 and CDR2 sequences are SGDLS and YYNGEE. The CDR3 runs to 16 residues. V shed 0 bases and J shed 6 bases, with 16 bases lying between them. The CDR3 DNA is TGTGCCAGCAGCGTAGAGCCTCCCGGGGTCGCCAATGAGCAGTTCTTC. Amino acids: CASSVEPPGVANEQFF.

The gene calls are TRBV19 and TRBJ2-7; weak D call: TRBD1 (6 bases). V was pared by 8 bases and J by 3 bases, with 20 bases between. This CDR3 is built from 15 residues. Per the germline V gene, CDR1 is LNHDA and CDR2 is SQIVND (reference sequence). The CDR3 spells CASQENRANFYEQYF. DNA for the CDR3: TGTGCCAGTCAGGAAAACAGGGCCAACTTCTACGAGCAGTACTTC.